This T cell receptor (beta chain) was observed in a study of OX40 agonist ivuxolimab in advanced cancers. Study in general: Each dose-escalation patient presented with hepatocellular carcinoma, melanoma, renal cell or head and neck cancer. Whole-study findings and limits: CD8+ T cells (on average) carried more expanded clones than CD4+ T cells.

On this clone itself: The antigen is not known.

The V gene end was trimmed by 5 bases and the J gene end by 1 base; junction bases not matched to a gene: 4. The CDR3 covers 14 residues. Germline V gene sequence: CDR1 SGHTA, CDR2 FQGNSA. Sequenced by immunoSEQ multiplex PCR; TCRdb stores in-frame clones only, minus some. The table includes some 41,000 clones, about 90% detected once. This TCR was recovered from an adult with an advanced solid tumor such as melanoma, head and neck, liver or kidney cancer. The sequenced sample was CD4+ or CD8+ T cells sorted from blood, obtained in a trial of the OX40 agonist ivuxolimab. This chain connects TRBV7-2 to TRBJ2-7; 8 nucleotides match TRBD2. The CDR3 here is CASSTSGQSYEQYF. CDR3 coding DNA: TGTGCCAGCAGCACTAGCGGCCAATCCTACGAGCAGTACTTC.